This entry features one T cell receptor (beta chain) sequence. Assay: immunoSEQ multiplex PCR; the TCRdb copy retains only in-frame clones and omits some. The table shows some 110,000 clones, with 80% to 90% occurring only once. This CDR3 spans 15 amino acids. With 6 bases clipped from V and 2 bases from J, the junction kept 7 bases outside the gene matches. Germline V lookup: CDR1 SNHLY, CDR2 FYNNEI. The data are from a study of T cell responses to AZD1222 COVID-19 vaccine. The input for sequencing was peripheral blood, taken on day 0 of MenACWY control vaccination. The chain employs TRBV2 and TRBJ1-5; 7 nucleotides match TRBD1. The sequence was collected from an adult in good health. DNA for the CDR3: TGTGCCAGCAGCGTACAGGGGTCGGGCAATCAGCCCCAGCATTTT. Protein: CASSVQGSGNQPQHF. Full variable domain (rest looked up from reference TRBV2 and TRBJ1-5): EPEVTQTPSHQVTQMGQEVILRCVPISNHLYFYWYRQILGQKVEFLVSFYNNEISEKSEIFDDQFSVERPDGSNFTLKIRSTKLEDSAMYFCASSVQGSGNQPQHFGDGTRLSIL.